This record covers a single TCR beta chain. Its antigen is undetermined. The data derive from a study of T-cell memory formation after mild COVID-19. Study as a whole: For the most part, TCR clusters were specific to one donor. Study-level results: That cross-reactive memory joined was suggested by some responding clones appearing in pre-infection memory. CD4+ contracting clones lay mainly in CM and EM, CD8+ ones in EMRA.

The CDR3 runs to 13 residues. V was cut by 6 bases and J by 2 bases, with 10 bases left in between. 5'RACE with constant-segment primers yielded barcoded, UMI-tagged TCR alpha and TCR beta cDNA libraries. One entry per CDR3 protein, called by TCRdb with MiXCR from the 5' RACE reads. The sample records hundreds of thousands of distinct CDR3 sequences, around 19% being singletons. Sequenced input: PBMCs or a T cell subset sorted from them (not recorded which). The TCR sequence derives from an adult woman who had mild COVID-19 (a few samples of this study predate the infection). Cell type and time point are not known. V gene TRBV12-3 or TRBV12-4 combines with J gene TRBJ1-1; D uncertain. CDR3 nucleotide sequence: TGTGCCAGCAGCTCGAGACACAACACTGAAGCTTTCTTT. Protein sequence: CASSSRHNTEAFF.